This T cell receptor (beta chain) derives from a study of blood T cell repertoires in COVID-19. Across the study: The origin of the acute and convalescent COVID-19 samples was the United States, Italy and Spain.

Some clones are missing from TCRdb's copy, which holds only in-frame ones; the method was immunoSEQ multiplex PCR. The data show around 260,000 clones, approximately 87% seen once. Germline V gene sequence: CDR1 SGHAT, CDR2 FQNNGV. Trimming removed 5 bases from V and 2 bases from J, with 16 bases in between. CDR3 size: 15 residues. Material for sequencing was peripheral blood. The TCR comes from a man aged 55 to 70 who had recovered from COVID-19. The chain carries TRBV11-2 and TRBJ2-7, with D possibly being TRBD1 (5 bases). The CDR3 is CASSTNSRAPYEQYF. Written as DNA, the CDR3 is TGTGCCAGCAGCACCAACTCCAGGGCCCCCTACGAGCAGTACTTC.